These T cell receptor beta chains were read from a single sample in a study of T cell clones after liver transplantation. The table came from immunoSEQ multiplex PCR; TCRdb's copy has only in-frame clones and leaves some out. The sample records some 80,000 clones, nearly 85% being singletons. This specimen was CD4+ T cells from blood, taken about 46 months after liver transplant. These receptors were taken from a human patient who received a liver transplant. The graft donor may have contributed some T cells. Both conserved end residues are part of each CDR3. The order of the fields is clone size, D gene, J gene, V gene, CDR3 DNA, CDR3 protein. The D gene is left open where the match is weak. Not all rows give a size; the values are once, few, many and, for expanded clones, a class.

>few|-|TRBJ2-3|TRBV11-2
TGTGCCAGCAGCCTGGGGTCCTATGGGCAGTATTTT
CASSLGSYGQYF
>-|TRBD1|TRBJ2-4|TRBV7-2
TGTGCCAGCAGCTTTGGGACAGGGGGGTCCAAAAACATTCAGTACTTC
CASSFGTGGSKNIQYF
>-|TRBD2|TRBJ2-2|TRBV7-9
TGTGCCAGCAGCTTAGCCACTAGCGGGGTGGCCGGGGAGCTGTTTTTT
CASSLATSGVAGELFF
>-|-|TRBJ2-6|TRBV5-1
TGCGCCAGCAGCCCACTCCCGCTCTCTGGGGCCAACGTCCTGACTTTC
CASSPLPLSGANVLTF
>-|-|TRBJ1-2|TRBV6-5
TGTGCCAGCTCACCCCGGGTGGGGGGAGGCTACACCTTC
CASSPRVGGGYTF
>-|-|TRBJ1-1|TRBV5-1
TGCGCCAGCAGCTTGAATGGGGTCACTGAAGCTTTCTTT
CASSLNGVTEAFF
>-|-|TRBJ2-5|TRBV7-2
TGTGCCAGCACACCTCACTCGGCTAGTCGGGAGACCCAGTACTTC
CASTPHSASRETQYF
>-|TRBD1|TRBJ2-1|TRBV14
TGTGCCAGCAGCCACGGACCCGACAGGGGGCGAAACAATGAGCAGTTCTTC
CASSHGPDRGRNNEQFF
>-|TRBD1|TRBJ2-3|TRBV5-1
TGCGCCAGCAGCAACGGACAGGGGGAGGCAGATACGCAGTATTTT
CASSNGQGEADTQYF
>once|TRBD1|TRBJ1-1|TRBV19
TGTGCCAGTAGAAGTAGACAGGGGTCTACCAAAAACACTGAAGCTTTCTTT
CASRSRQGSTKNTEAFF
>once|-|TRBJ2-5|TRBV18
TGTGCCAGCTCCCCTCGGGTCGGGGAGACCCAGTACTTC
CASSPRVGETQYF
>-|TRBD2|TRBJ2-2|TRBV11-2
TGTGCCAGCAGTCAAATAAGACTAGCAAACACCGGGGAGCTGTTTTTT
CASSQIRLANTGELFF
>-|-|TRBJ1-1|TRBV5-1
TGCGCCAGCAGCACAGCCGGGACTGAAGCTTTCTTT
CASSTAGTEAFF
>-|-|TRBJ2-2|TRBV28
TGTGCCAGCAGTCCACCTACCGGGCCCCGTACTCACACCGGGGAGCTGTTTTTT
CASSPPTGPRTHTGELFF
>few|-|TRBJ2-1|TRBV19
TGTGCCAGTAGGAGGGACCCCTCCTCGTACAATGAGCAGTTCTTC
CASRRDPSSYNEQFF
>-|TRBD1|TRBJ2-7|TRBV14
TGTGCCAGCAGCCAAGGGGGACAGGCTATCTCCTACGAGCAGTACTTC
CASSQGGQAISYEQYF
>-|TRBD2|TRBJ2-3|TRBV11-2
TGTGCCAGCAGCTCCCGTCCCAGCGGGAGTGGGACAGATACGCAGTATTTT
CASSSRPSGSGTDTQYF
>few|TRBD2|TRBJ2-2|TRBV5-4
TGTGCCAGCAGCCCGGGGACTAGCGGGGGGAGGGGCACCGGGGAGCTGTTTTTT
CASSPGTSGGRGTGELFF
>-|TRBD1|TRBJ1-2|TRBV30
TGTGCCTGGAGCCGACAGGGCTATGGCTACACCTTC
CAWSRQGYGYTF
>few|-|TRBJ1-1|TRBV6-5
TGTGCCAGCAGTTACCTTGGGGGAAGAGGTCTACAAGCTTTCTTT
CASSYLGGRGLQAFF
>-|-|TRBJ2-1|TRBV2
TGTGCCAGCAGTGAAGGGTTTGGTGTACAGTTCTTC
CASSEGFGVQFF
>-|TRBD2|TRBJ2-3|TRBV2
TGTGCCAGCAGTGAAGGACTAGCGGGCGGCCCAGATACGCAGTATTTT
CASSEGLAGGPDTQYF
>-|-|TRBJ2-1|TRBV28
TGTGCCAGCAGTTTTATGGTCAGTATATACAATGAGCAGTTCTTC
CASSFMVSIYNEQFF
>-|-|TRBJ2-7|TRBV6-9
TGTGCCAGCAGTCGAGAGGTCTCCTACGAGCAGTACTTC
CASSREVSYEQYF
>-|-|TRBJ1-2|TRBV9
TGTGCCAGCAGCTCAGTGGGGTTTCATGGCTACACCTTC
CASSSVGFHGYTF
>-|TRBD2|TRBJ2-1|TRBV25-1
TGTGCCAGCAGTGAATATGCGGGAGGGCCCTACAATGAGCAGTTCTTC
CASSEYAGGPYNEQFF
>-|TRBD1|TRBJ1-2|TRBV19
TGTGCCAGTAGTTACAGGGGCCTAAACTATGGCTACACCTTC
CASSYRGLNYGYTF
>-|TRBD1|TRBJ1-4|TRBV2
TGTGCCAGCAGATCGGACAGGGGTAATGAAAAACTGTTTTTT
CASRSDRGNEKLFF
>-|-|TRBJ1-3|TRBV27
TGTGCCAGCAGGTCGTCTGGAAACACCATATATTTT
CASRSSGNTIYF